This T cell receptor (beta chain) was documented in a study of T cell repertoires in cytomegalovirus infection. About the research overall: It was recently identified HLA-C-restricted and well-studied HLA-B-restricted CMV epitopes that the study used. Carrying CMV and the relevant HLA type showed in public TCR beta signatures.

Study-level findings and limits: Carriers of CMV and the relevant HLA type were discriminated by public TCR beta frequency. The ex vivo response showed dominance by HLA-C-restricted CMV-specific TCR beta clonotypes.

Worth noting for this clonotype: Antigen: not known.

TCRdb re-called the reads through MiXCR, storing one row per CDR3 protein. The table lists some 500,000 distinct CDR3 sequences, roughly 42% of them singletons. The CDR3 sequence is 14 residues long. J lost 4 bases, V lost 5 bases, and 6 bases had no gene match. The clonotype originates from a human donor in good health (CMV status not recorded). Some clones in this sample may be carry-over from other donors' samples. This chain joins TRBV12-3 or TRBV12-4 and TRBJ1-2; 8 nucleotides agree with TRBD1. Sample: cultured PBMCs, taken from culture after CMV antigen stimulation. CDR3: CASSLRDRIYGYTF. DNA of the CDR3: TGTGCCAGCAGTCTCCGGGACAGGATCTATGGCTACACCTTC.